The 24 T cell receptor beta chains below come from one sample, sequenced in a study of OX40 agonist ivuxolimab in advanced cancers. The data were produced by immunoSEQ multiplex PCR, yet TCRdb's version contains in-frame clones alone and is incomplete. The table includes 55,000 to 60,000 clones, 80% to 90% detected once. The source material was CD4+ or CD8+ T cells sorted from blood, sampled in a trial of the OX40 agonist ivuxolimab. The source is an adult with an advanced solid tumor such as melanoma, head and neck, liver or kidney cancer.

This sequence joins TRBV28 and TRBJ2-5, with a possible D match to TRBD1 (6 bases). V was trimmed by 6 bases and J by 9 bases, leaving 17 bases between them. This CDR3 has 13 residues. The V gene's germline CDR1 is MDHEN and CDR2 SYDVKM. CDR3 loop: CASRFRGLGPQYF. The CDR3 coding sequence is TGTGCCAGCAGGTTCAGGGGTTTGGGTCCCCAGTACTTC.

The chain links TRBV7-9 to TRBJ2-3; D is unresolved. CDR3 size: 16 residues. The V and J ends lost 0 bases and 6 bases respectively, with 16 bases between them. Germline V CDR1 and CDR2: SEHNR, FQNEAQ (reference sequence). The CDR3 protein is CASSLAGPSAWDTQYF. CDR3 bases: TGTGCCAGCAGCTTAGCGGGCCCCAGTGCCTGGGATACGCAGTATTTT.

The chain employs TRBV18 and TRBJ1-4; D is unresolved. The CDR3 length is 14 residues. Germline CDR1 KGHSH, CDR2 LQKENI. V was clipped by 1 base and J by 5 bases, with 8 bases between them. The CDR3 DNA follows: TGTGCCAGCTCACCACAGGAAGCAAATGAAAAACTGTTTTTT. Encoded protein: CASSPQEANEKLFF. Variable domain in full (rest from reference TRBV18 and TRBJ1-4): NAGVMQNPRHLVRRRGQEARLRCSPMKGHSHVYWYRQLPEEGLKFMVYLQKENIIDESGMPKERFSAEFPKEGPSILRIQQVVRGDSAAYFCASSPQEANEKLFFGSGTQLSVL.

This chain connects TRBV28 to TRBJ2-7, with no clear D. The CDR3 sequence is 13 residues long. CDR1 is MDHEN and CDR2 is SYDVKM in the germline V gene. The V and J ends lost 3 bases and 3 bases respectively, with 9 bases between them. The CDR3: CASSFIGLYEQYF. The CDR3 DNA follows: TGTGCCAGCAGTTTTATAGGCCTCTACGAGCAGTACTTC.

The chain has TRBV4-1 and TRBJ1-1; 10 bases agree with TRBD1. Unmatched junction bases numbered 5, after V lost 2 bases and J lost 5 bases. Germline V lookup: CDR1 MGHRA, CDR2 YSYEKL. This CDR3 has 15 residues. The CDR3 DNA follows: TGCGCCAGCAGCCAAAGGACAGGGGGTTGGACTGAAGCTTTCTTT. It codes for CASSQRTGGWTEAFF.

This chain uses TRBV21-1 with TRBJ2-7; the DNA was not used to check the table's D call, TRBD2. TRBV21-1 is deemed a pseudogene. This CDR3 region has 14 residues. The CDR3 reads CASIREGGGYEQYF. The CDR3 coding sequence is TGTGCCAGCATAAGGGAGGGGGGCGGCTACGAGCAGTACTTC.

V usage is TRBV7-2 and J usage is TRBJ2-7; 10 bases agree with TRBD1. CDR3 size: 15 residues. The V and J ends lost 5 bases and 3 bases, in that order; junction bases with no gene match: 7. Looked up from germline, CDR1 is SGHTA and CDR2 is FQGNSA. CDR3: CASSPVGTGDYEQYF. CDR3 DNA sequence: TGTGCCAGCAGCCCAGTGGGGACAGGGGACTACGAGCAGTACTTC.

This clone was counted only a few times. The chain recombines TRBV7-2 with TRBJ2-7, with TRBD1 as a possible D gene (6 bases). V lost 4 bases and J 3 bases, leaving 16 bases between the germline ends. Germline V gene data show CDR1 as SGHTA and CDR2 as FQGNSA. This CDR3 region has 15 residues. As DNA, the CDR3 is TGTGCCAGCAGCTCAAGGACAGACAGCCTCTACGAGCAGTACTTC. Its translation: CASSSRTDSLYEQYF. The full variable domain, with the rest looked up from reference TRBV7-2 and TRBJ2-7, is GAGVSQSPSNKVTEKGKDVELRCDPISGHTALYWYRQSLGQGLEFLIYFQGNSAPDKSGLPSDRFSAERTGGSVSTLTIQRTQQEDSAVYLCASSSRTDSLYEQYFGPGTRLTVT.

The count of this clone is one. V gene TRBV4-1 combines with J gene TRBJ1-5, with TRBD1 as a possible D gene (5 bases). Trimming left V 5 bases short and J 2 bases short, with 10 bases between. The CDR3 is 14 residues long. The germline V gene encodes CDR1 MGHRA and CDR2 YSYEKL. The CDR3 bases are TGCGCCAGCAGCGACACAGGTCGCAATCAGCCCCAGCATTTT. Translated, it gives CASSDTGRNQPQHF.

The gene calls are TRBV4-2 and TRBJ1-4; 10 bases line up with TRBD1. Germline V lookup: CDR1 LGHNA, CDR2 YNFKEQ. The CDR3 length is 15 residues. Germline trimming cut 1 base from V and 8 bases from J; bases unmatched to any gene: 4. The DNA for the CDR3 is TGTGCCAGCAGCCAAGTGACAGGGGGCCGAGAAAAACTGTTTTTT. Its protein product is CASSQVTGGREKLFF.

The chain joins TRBV28 to TRBJ2-2; the D gene is possibly TRBD2 (5 bases). Trimming removed 5 bases from V and 4 bases from J, with 14 bases in between. The V gene's germline CDR1 is MDHEN and CDR2 SYDVKM. The CDR3 runs to 15 residues. CDR3 protein: CASSLPRAGTGELFF. The DNA for the CDR3 is TGTGCCAGCAGTCTCCCGCGGGCGGGCACCGGGGAGCTGTTTTTT.

The CDR3 DNA reads as TGTGCCAGCAGCCCGGGGACAGGGGTGGTGGCTTTCTTT. Its protein is CASSPGTGVVAFF. This rearrangement joins TRBV6-1 to TRBJ1-1; 10 bases align to TRBD1. From germline, CDR1 is MNHNS and CDR2 SASEGT. This CDR3 contains 13 residues. V gave up 6 bases and J gave up 11 bases; unmatched junction bases: 9.

V and J are TRBV6-6 and TRBJ1-2; D not certain. CDR1 MNHNY and CDR2 SVGAGI come from the germline V gene (reference sequence). The length of the CDR3 is 13 residues. V lost 0 bases and J 5 bases, leaving 7 bases between the germline ends. The CDR3 is CASSYSVRYGYTF. The CDR3 DNA reads as TGTGCCAGCAGTTACTCCGTTAGGTATGGCTACACCTTC.

The chain couples TRBV4-1 to TRBJ1-2; no definite D call. This CDR3 is built from 11 residues. Germline values: CDR1 MGHRA, CDR2 YSYEKL. V shed 1 base and J shed 8 bases, with 5 bases lying between them. DNA of the CDR3: TGCGCCAGCAGCCAAGCGGGGGGCTACACCTTC. It codes for CASSQAGGYTF.

The chain joins TRBV10-1 to TRBJ2-1, with D tentatively TRBD2 (5 bases). The V end lost 6 bases, the J end lost 2 bases, and 8 bases lay between the germline ends. The CDR3 is 13 residues long. Germline CDR1 is WNHNN and CDR2 is SYGVQD (reference sequence). The CDR3 region is CASSEGTYNEQFF. The CDR3 DNA reads as TGCGCCAGCAGCGAGGGCACCTACAATGAGCAGTTCTTC.

This clone was observed a single time. The chain links TRBV2 to TRBJ2-6, with 7 nucleotides matching TRBD1. The CDR3 loop spans 16 amino acids. After removal of 8 bases from V and 2 bases from J, the junction contained 9 bases not matched to a gene. Germline CDR1 SNHLY, CDR2 FYNNEI. CDR3 sequence: CASAWTGQTGANVLTF. DNA for the CDR3: TGTGCCAGCGCTTGGACAGGACAAACTGGGGCCAACGTCCTGACTTTC.

In nucleotides, the CDR3 is TGCGCCAGCAGCCTAAACGGGGGCTTCGATACGCAGTATTTT. Protein sequence: CASSLNGGFDTQYF. The rearrangement uses TRBV5-1 and TRBJ2-3, with D perhaps being TRBD1 or TRBD2 (6 bases each). This CDR3 is 14 amino acids long. CDR1 and CDR2 from the germline V gene are SGHRS and YFSETQ. V lost 4 bases and J lost 6, with 15 bases in between.

This rearrangement joins TRBV4-2 to TRBJ1-5; D is undetermined. The CDR3 consists of 16 residues. The germline V gene encodes CDR1 LGHNA and CDR2 YNFKEQ. The V end was cut by 0 bases, the J end by 4 bases, with 13 bases between. CDR3 in DNA: TGTGCCAGCAGCCAAGAGACGGGGTATGTGAATCAGCCCCAGCATTTT. Amino acid sequence: CASSQETGYVNQPQHF.

The chain recombines TRBV5-5 with TRBJ2-3; D is ambiguous. V lost 0 bases and J 3 bases, leaving 8 bases between the germline ends. Germline CDR1 reads SGHKS; CDR2 reads YYEKEE (reference sequence). The CDR3 has 14 amino acids. DNA of the CDR3: TGTGCCAGCAGCTTGGAGCTCGGGACAGATACGCAGTATTTT. The encoded protein is CASSLELGTDTQYF.

The chain carries TRBV5-5 and TRBJ2-3; no reliable D call. Trimming removed 0 bases at V and 5 bases at J, with 10 bases between. Germline-derived CDR1 and CDR2 are SGHKS and YYEKEE (reference sequence). The CDR3 totals 14 residues. CDR3 protein: CASSLGQNGDTQYF. CDR3 nucleotides: TGTGCCAGCAGCTTGGGCCAGAACGGAGATACGCAGTATTTT.

This clone was seen a few times. The chain combines TRBV11-2 with TRBJ2-5, with no clear D. Germline CDR1 is SGHAT and CDR2 is FQNNGV. Trimming pared 2 bases from V and 0 bases from J, leaving 10 bases between. This CDR3 contains 15 residues. The CDR3: CASSLPTVYQETQYF. The CDR3 coding sequence is TGTGCCAGCAGCTTACCGACGGTGTACCAAGAGACCCAGTACTTC.

The chain combines TRBV5-4 with TRBJ1-1, with 7 bases fitting TRBD1. Per the germline V gene, CDR1 is SGHNT and CDR2 is YYREEE (reference sequence). CDR3 length: 14 residues. The V gene end was trimmed by 1 base and the J gene end by 2 bases; junction bases not matched to a gene: 2. In DNA form, the CDR3 reads TGTGCCAGCAGCTTGAGGGGGCTAAACACTGAAGCTTTCTTT. Protein sequence: CASSLRGLNTEAFF.

The chain recombines TRBV7-7 with TRBJ2-7, with 7 positions matching TRBD1. CDR1 is SSHAT and CDR2 is FNYEAQ in the germline V gene (reference sequence). The CDR3 has 17 residues. The J segment lost 0 bases and the V segment lost 2 bases, leaving 10 bases of the junction unmatched. CDR3 amino acids: CASSLNGRDRISYEQYF. CDR3 coding DNA: TGTGCCAGCAGCTTAAACGGACGGGACAGAATCTCCTACGAGCAGTACTTC.

The chain combines TRBV7-9 with TRBJ2-3, with TRBD1 as a possible D gene (6 bases). This CDR3 region has 14 residues. The V end was cut by 5 bases, the J end by 6 bases, with 15 bases between. Germline V lookup: CDR1 SEHNR, CDR2 FQNEAQ (reference sequence). The CDR3 DNA is TGTGCCAGCAGCCCTAGGACAGTTCCGGATACGCAGTATTTT. This codes for CASSPRTVPDTQYF.